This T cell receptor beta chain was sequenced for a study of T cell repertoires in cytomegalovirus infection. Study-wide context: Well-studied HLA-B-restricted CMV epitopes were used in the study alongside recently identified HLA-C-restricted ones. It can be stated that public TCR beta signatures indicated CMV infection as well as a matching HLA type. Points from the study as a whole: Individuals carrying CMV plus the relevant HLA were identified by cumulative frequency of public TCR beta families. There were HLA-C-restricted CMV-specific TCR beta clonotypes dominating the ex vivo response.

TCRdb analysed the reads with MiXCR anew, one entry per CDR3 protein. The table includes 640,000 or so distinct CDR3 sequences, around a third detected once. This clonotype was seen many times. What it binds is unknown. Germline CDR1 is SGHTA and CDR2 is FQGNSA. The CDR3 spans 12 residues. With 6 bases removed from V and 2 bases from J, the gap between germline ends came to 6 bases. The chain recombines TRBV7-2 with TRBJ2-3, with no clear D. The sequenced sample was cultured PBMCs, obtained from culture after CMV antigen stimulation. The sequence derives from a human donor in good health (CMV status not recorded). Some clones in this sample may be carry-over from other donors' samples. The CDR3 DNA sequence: TGTGCCAGCAGTTATATCACAGATACGCAGTATTTT. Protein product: CASSYITDTQYF.